The clone carrying this T cell receptor beta chain was counted between two and nine times. Antigen unknown. A J-beta primer mix and a sample-barcoded 5' primer were used in a second PCR of roughly 6 to 11 cycles. TCRdb recomputed calls from the 5' RACE reads with MiXCR, one row per CDR3 protein. The table records about 730,000 distinct CDR3 sequences, 40% to 45% of them present only once. Isolating PBMCs gave at least 7 million of these cells per sample. The data stem from a study of blood T cells in healthy people across ages. Across the whole study: Researchers report that template switching captured about one barcoded beta molecule per two T cells. Study results and limitations: While age rose, TCR beta diversity per million T cells dropped in a roughly linear way.

The sequence was collected from a woman aged 55 to 70 in good health. What was sequenced was blood.

The CDR3 region is CASSDSGTDLSYEQYF. In DNA form, the CDR3 reads TGTGCCAGCAGTGACTCTGGGACAGACCTCTCCTACGAGCAGTACTTC. The chain has TRBV6-4 and TRBJ2-7; 7 nucleotides align to TRBD1. This CDR3 spans 16 amino acids. Per the germline V gene, CDR1 is MRHNA and CDR2 is SNTAGT. Trimming cost V 0 bases and J 0 bases; bases outside gene matches: 5.